Below are 14 T cell receptor beta chains sequenced from a single sample in a study of cytomegalovirus exposure and HLA in healthy donors. PCR involved 60 Vbeta and 13 Jbeta primers. Generated by immunoSEQ multiplex PCR, the TCRdb table keeps only in-frame clones and is missing some. This sample has 200,000 to 250,000 clones, with almost 85% found just once. Sequencing used PBMCs. The receptors originated from a woman in her 40s in good health and CMV-seronegative.

The chain is built from TRBV9 and TRBJ2-2, with a weak D call TRBD1 (6 bases). The CDR3 loop spans 14 amino acids. The germline gives CDR1 SGDLS, CDR2 YYNGEE. V lost 0 bases to trimming and J lost 5 bases, with 8 bases between them. The CDR3 bases are TGTGCCAGCAGCGTAGGCCAGGGGACCGGGGAGCTGTTTTTT. Its translation: CASSVGQGTGELFF. Drawing the rest from reference TRBV9 and TRBJ2-2, the complete variable domain is DSGVTQTPKHLITATGQRVTLRCSPRSGDLSVYWYQQSLDQGLQFLIQYYNGEERAKGNILERFSAQQFPDLHSELNLSSLELGDSALYFCASSVGQGTGELFFGEGSRLTVL.

This chain joins TRBV10-2 and TRBJ2-7; possible D gene TRBD1, 6 bases. The CDR3 runs 14 residues. The V and J ends lost 0 bases and 3 bases respectively, with 9 bases between them. Germline V gene data show CDR1 as WSHSY and CDR2 as SAAADI. CDR3 nucleotides: TGCGCCAGCAGTGAGTCGATACAGGGCTACGAGCAGTACTTC. Translation: CASSESIQGYEQYF.

The chain uses TRBV9 and TRBJ2-3; D ambiguous. The germline V and J ends were trimmed by 0 bases and 2 bases, with 7 bases remaining between them. Germline loops: CDR1 SGDLS, CDR2 YYNGEE. The CDR3 runs to 14 residues. The CDR3 nucleotides read TGTGCCAGCAGCGTAGATTTGGCCACAGATACGCAGTATTTT. Amino acids: CASSVDLATDTQYF.

The chain links TRBV7-2 to TRBJ2-7, with 13 bases matching TRBD2. This CDR3 contains 16 residues. Germline lookup yields CDR1 SGHTA and CDR2 FQGNSA. Trimming at V came to 5 bases and at J to 3 bases, leaving 7 bases not matched to a gene. The CDR3 nucleotides are TGTGCCAGCAGCCGGTGGACTAGCGGGGGTCTCTACGAGCAGTACTTC. Its protein is CASSRWTSGGLYEQYF.

This chain connects TRBV19 to TRBJ1-3; 11 bases align to TRBD1. V gave up 7 bases and J gave up 1 base; unmatched junction bases: 12. There are 18 residues in the CDR3. Germline V gene data show CDR1 as LNHDA and CDR2 as SQIVND (reference sequence). DNA for the CDR3: TGTGCCAGTAAAGAAACCGGGACAGGGGGATTTTCTGGAAACACCATATATTTT. Protein product: CASKETGTGGFSGNTIYF.

The chain links TRBV4-3 to TRBJ2-5; D is ambiguous. The CDR3 extends over 15 amino acids. V lost 0 bases to trimming and J lost 2 bases, with 10 bases between them. CDR1 and CDR2 from the germline V gene are LGHNA and YSLEER. The CDR3 nucleotides are TGCGCCAGCAGCCAAGAATATAAGCAACAAGAGACCCAGTACTTC. It yields the protein CASSQEYKQQETQYF.

The chain uses TRBV4-2 and TRBJ1-1; the D gene is possibly TRBD1 (6 bases). From germline, CDR1 is LGHNA and CDR2 YNFKEQ. V shed 4 bases and J shed 0 bases, with 15 bases lying between them. The CDR3 has 16 residues. The CDR3 reads CASSLRTDVMNTEAFF. The CDR3 bases are TGTGCCAGCAGCCTACGGACAGATGTAATGAACACTGAAGCTTTCTTT.

V usage is TRBV4-1 and J usage is TRBJ2-1; no definite D call. Germline V CDR1 and CDR2: MGHRA, YSYEKL. The CDR3 has 17 amino acids. V shed 2 bases and J shed 0 bases, with 14 bases lying between them. DNA of the CDR3: TGCGCCAGCAGCCAATTCTTGACACCGAGCTCCTACAATGAGCAGTTCTTC. Its translation: CASSQFLTPSSYNEQFF.

This clone was counted a single time. V usage is TRBV5-1 and J usage is TRBJ2-1; 9 bases are a match to TRBD1. Germline CDR1 SGHRS, CDR2 YFSETQ. The CDR3 spans 14 residues. V trimming: 7 bases; J trimming: 5 bases; junction bases outside the gene matches: 7. The chain's CDR3 is CASGRGTGHNEQFF. The CDR3 bases are TGCGCCAGCGGCCGTGGGACAGGGCACAATGAGCAGTTCTTC. The full variable domain, in which reference TRBV5-1 and TRBJ2-1 provide the parts outside the CDR3, is KAGVTQTPRYLIKTRGQQVTLSCSPISGHRSVSWYQQTPGQGLQFLFEYFSETQRNKGNFPGRFSGRQFSNSRSEMNVSTLELGDSALYLCASGRGTGHNEQFFGPGTRLTVL.

This clone was seen only once. The chain links TRBV6-1 to TRBJ2-7; 9 bases map to TRBD2. This CDR3 spans 15 amino acids. Trimming took 4 bases from V and 3 from J; bases not matched to a gene: 7. Germline V gene data show CDR1 as MNHNS and CDR2 as SASEGT. The CDR3 spells CASSAASGDLYEQYF. CDR3 nucleotides: TGTGCCAGCAGTGCGGCTAGCGGGGACCTCTACGAGCAGTACTTC.

V gene TRBV7-2 combines with J gene TRBJ2-3; 9 positions match TRBD1. With 5 bases clipped from V and 0 bases from J, the junction kept 3 bases outside the gene matches. The CDR3 length is 15 residues. Germline lookup yields CDR1 SGHTA and CDR2 FQGNSA. DNA for the CDR3: TGTGCCAGCAGCCTCGGACAGGGGAGCACAGATACGCAGTATTTT. Translated: CASSLGQGSTDTQYF. The full variable domain, with the rest looked up from reference TRBV7-2 and TRBJ2-3, is GAGVSQSPSNKVTEKGKDVELRCDPISGHTALYWYRQSLGQGLEFLIYFQGNSAPDKSGLPSDRFSAERTGGSVSTLTIQRTQQEDSAVYLCASSLGQGSTDTQYFGPGTRLTVL.

The chain uses TRBV18 and TRBJ2-1; maybe TRBD1 (5 bases). This CDR3 is 11 amino acids long. Germline CDR1 and CDR2: KGHSH and LQKENI. V dropped 5 bases and J dropped 10 bases, with 9 bases sitting between them. The CDR3 sequence is CASSAGYEQFF. DNA of the CDR3: TGTGCCAGCTCAGCAGGGTACGAGCAGTTCTTC.

This chain uses TRBV7-6 with TRBJ1-2, with 7 bases matching TRBD1. The germline V gene has CDR1 SGHVS and CDR2 FNYEAQ. CDR3 size: 15 residues. Trimming at V came to 2 bases and at J to 4 bases, leaving 7 bases not matched to a gene. The CDR3 nucleotides read TGTGCCAGCAGCTTATCCTCACAGGGGCCCTATGGCTACACCTTC. This sequence encodes CASSLSSQGPYGYTF.

V and J are TRBV27 and TRBJ2-3; the D gene is possibly TRBD1 (5 bases). CDR3 length equals 15 residues. Germline V gene data show CDR1 as MNHEY and CDR2 as SMNVEV (reference sequence). V lost 5 bases and J lost 3, with 15 bases in between. The DNA of the CDR3 is TGTGCCAGCAGTCCCGACAGTTGGCGAACAGATACGCAGTATTTT. It encodes CASSPDSWRTDTQYF.